The 31 T cell receptor beta chains presented below share a single source sample, sequenced in a study of technical replicates of blood from a few donors (dated 2017 in TCRdb). The method was the immunoSEQ multiplex PCR assay. The table was pulled from immuneACCESS by TCRdb, which kept in-frame rearrangements only. Such tables lose some clones; where checked, under half of the loss comes from unresolved V genes, and the rest has no known cause. The sample contains under 55,000 clones, roughly 95% of them found a single time. The ten largest account for 0.39% of the sample. Sequences were obtained from T cells isolated from PBMCs. The receptor set was obtained from a human donor in good health.

CDR3 region: CASSQLPGGLVGRTEAFF. The CDR3 DNA follows: TGTGCCAGCAGCCAACTCCCGGGGGGATTGGTAGGTAGGACTGAAGCTTTCTTT. V is TRBV7-9 and J is TRBJ1-1, with a tentative D call TRBD1 (5 bases). The CDR3 totals 18 residues. The V gene lost 5 bases and the J gene lost 5 bases, with 27 bases spanning the gap. Germline V CDR1 and CDR2: SEHNR, FQNEAQ (reference sequence).

The chain carries TRBV7-2 and TRBJ2-7; TRBD2 aligns across 10 bases. The CDR3 consists of 15 residues. Germline CDR1 is SGHTA and CDR2 is FQGNSA. After removal of 5 bases from V and 2 bases from J, the junction contained 6 bases not matched to a gene. The CDR3 DNA reads TGTGCCAGCAGCAAGCGGACTAGCGGCACCTACGAGCAGTACTTC. It yields the protein CASSKRTSGTYEQYF.

The rearrangement links TRBV5-6 to TRBJ2-5, with D perhaps TRBD1 (6 bases). Deletions cut 1 base from V and 3 bases from J, with 7 bases between. The CDR3 length is 13 residues. The V gene's germline CDR1 is SGHDT and CDR2 YYEEEE. In DNA, the CDR3 is TGTGCCAGCAGCTTGAGGACAGAAGAGACCCAGTACTTC. The encoded protein is CASSLRTEETQYF.

This rearrangement joins TRBV28 to TRBJ1-2, with a possible D match to TRBD1 (5 bases). V was trimmed by 3 bases and J by 6 bases, leaving 14 bases between them. The CDR3 is made up of 14 amino acids. Germline CDR1 is MDHEN and CDR2 is SYDVKM. CDR3 in DNA: TGTGCCAGCAGTTTCATTTCGGGGGGGAATGGCTACACCTTC. Residues: CASSFISGGNGYTF.

This clone has more than one count but fewer than ten. This chain connects TRBV6-5 to TRBJ1-5, with D perhaps matching TRBD1 (5 bases). The CDR3 contains 14 residues. The germline CDR1 and CDR2 sequences are MNHEY and SVGAGI. Trimming took 2 bases from V and 4 from J, leaving 9 bases between them. The CDR3 coding sequence is TGTGCCAGCAGTTACGGGGCAGGGAATCAGCCCCAGCATTTT. This encodes CASSYGAGNQPQHF.

J is TRBJ2-3 and V is TRBV4-1; possibly TRBD2 for D (5 bases). Germline V lookup: CDR1 MGHRA, CDR2 YSYEKL. This CDR3 region has 15 residues. Trimming left V 5 bases short and J 4 bases short, with 16 bases between. In nucleotides, the CDR3 is TGCGCCAGCAGCAGAGGGCCTAGAAGCCCAGATACGCAGTATTTT. This translates into CASSRGPRSPDTQYF.

This chain connects TRBV4-3 to TRBJ2-2, with TRBD2 identical over 11 bases. Unmatched junction bases numbered 2, after V lost 4 bases and J lost 1 base. CDR3 length: 16 residues. CDR1 and CDR2 from the germline V gene are LGHNA and YSLEER. The CDR3 DNA follows: TGCGCCAGCAGCCCCGGGACTAGCGGGAACACCGGGGAGCTGTTTTTT. This encodes CASSPGTSGNTGELFF.

The CDR3 region is CASSLAFWGLSSYNEQFF. For the CDR3, the DNA is TGTGCCAGCAGCTTAGCATTTTGGGGACTTAGCTCCTACAATGAGCAGTTCTTC. V is TRBV7-9 and J is TRBJ2-1; perhaps TRBD2 as D (6 bases). CDR3 length: 18 residues. The germline V gene has CDR1 SEHNR and CDR2 FQNEAQ (reference sequence). Trimming removed 0 bases at V and 0 bases at J, with 15 bases between. Filled out from reference TRBV7-9 and TRBJ2-1, the complete variable domain reads DTGVSQNPRHKITKRGQNVTFRCDPISEHNRLYWYRQTLGQGPEFLTYFQNEAQLEKSRLLSDRFSAERPKGSFSTLEIQRTEQGDSAMYLCASSLAFWGLSSYNEQFFGPGTRLTVL.

V usage is TRBV7-9 and J usage is TRBJ2-3; TRBD1 matches at 10 bases. Germline CDR1 is SEHNR and CDR2 is FQNEAQ (reference sequence). This CDR3 comprises 16 residues. Trimming cost V 4 bases and J 3 bases; bases outside gene matches: 7. The CDR3 loop reads CASSSSGTGVTDTQYF. CDR3 in DNA: TGTGCCAGCAGCTCCTCCGGGACAGGGGTGACAGATACGCAGTATTTT.

This chain uses TRBV11-2 with TRBJ2-7; D is possibly TRBD1 (5 bases). The CDR3 is 15 amino acids. Deletions cut 2 bases from V and 5 bases from J, with 16 bases between. The germline V gene has CDR1 SGHAT and CDR2 FQNNGV. As DNA, the CDR3 is TGTGCCAGCAGCTTAACTCCCCGGGTGGACAACGAGCAGTACTTC. Its translation is CASSLTPRVDNEQYF.

The chain couples TRBV9 to TRBJ2-7, with 9 bases that match TRBD2. V lost 3 bases, J lost 6 bases, and 10 bases stayed unmatched. The germline gives CDR1 SGDLS, CDR2 YYNGEE. The CDR3 totals 15 residues. In DNA, the CDR3 is TGTGCCAGCAGCGCCGTAGCGGGAGTTGGCTTCGAGCAGTACTTC. Residues: CASSAVAGVGFEQYF.

The chain carries TRBV5-1 and TRBJ2-1; 10 bases map to TRBD1. V was clipped by 0 bases and J by 6 bases; unmatched bases: 0. Germline V gene lookup returns CDR1 SGHRS and CDR2 YFSETQ. The CDR3 runs 14 residues. CDR3 nucleotides: TGCGCCAGCAGCTTGGGGACAGGGGGCAATGAGCAGTTCTTC. Its protein product is CASSLGTGGNEQFF.

The V call is TRBV19, the J call TRBJ2-3, with 9 nucleotides matching TRBD2. Germline trimming cut 1 base from V and 5 bases from J; bases unmatched to any gene: 7. From germline, CDR1 is LNHDA and CDR2 SQIVND (reference sequence). CDR3 length equals 16 residues. CDR3 nucleotide sequence: TGTGCCAGTAGTATAGCTCCCTCAGCGGGAGGAGATACGCAGTATTTT. It is translated as CASSIAPSAGGDTQYF.

The chain carries TRBV7-3 and TRBJ2-1, with 8 nucleotides matching TRBD2. Germline V CDR1 and CDR2: SGHTA, FQGTGA. This CDR3 region has 15 residues. Trimming cost V 2 bases and J 5 bases; bases outside gene matches: 5. DNA for the CDR3: TGTGCCAGCAGCTTAGGTGGGACTAGAGACAATGAGCAGTTCTTC. Protein: CASSLGGTRDNEQFF.

This clone was counted once. V usage is TRBV4-1 and J usage is TRBJ1-2; D remains unclear. The germline V gene encodes CDR1 MGHRA and CDR2 YSYEKL. The ends were cut back, 1 base at V and 6 bases at J, with 9 bases in the middle. The length of the CDR3 is 13 residues. CDR3 nucleotide sequence: TGCGCCAGCAGCCAAGTTTCTCGGGATGGCTACACCTTC. This codes for CASSQVSRDGYTF.

This chain uses TRBV5-1 with TRBJ2-1; TRBD2 matches at 8 bases. The CDR3 is 16 residues long. V lost 3 bases to trimming and J lost 7 bases; unmatched junction nucleotides: 12. Per the germline V gene, CDR1 is SGHRS and CDR2 is YFSETQ. CDR3 protein: CASSWGTGGPGNEQFF. The CDR3 DNA reads TGCGCCAGCAGCTGGGGAACGGGAGGGCCAGGGAATGAGCAGTTCTTC. Full variable domain (missing parts from reference TRBV5-1 and TRBJ2-1): KAGVTQTPRYLIKTRGQQVTLSCSPISGHRSVSWYQQTPGQGLQFLFEYFSETQRNKGNFPGRFSGRQFSNSRSEMNVSTLELGDSALYLCASSWGTGGPGNEQFFGPGTRLTVL.

The rearrangement uses TRBV5-4 and TRBJ1-2; the match to TRBD1 covers 9 bases. V lost 0 bases to trimming and J lost 5 bases; unmatched junction nucleotides: 5. CDR3 size: 15 residues. Germline V gene lookup returns CDR1 SGHNT and CDR2 YYREEE (reference sequence). The DNA of the CDR3 is TGTGCCAGCAGCTTGGATGGACAGGGGCCATATGGCTACACCTTC. Translated: CASSLDGQGPYGYTF.

This rearrangement joins TRBV6-5 to TRBJ1-2; D is possibly TRBD1 (6 bases). The ends were cut back, 2 bases at V and 1 base at J, with 11 bases in the middle. The CDR3 loop spans 15 amino acids. The germline CDR1 and CDR2 sequences are MNHEY and SVGAGI. The DNA of the CDR3 is TGTGCCAGCAGTTACCTTCTGACAGGTAACTATGGCTACACCTTC. It translates to CASSYLLTGNYGYTF.

The rearrangement links TRBV5-1 to TRBJ2-3; TRBD2 might be the D (5 bases). V dropped 1 base and J dropped 7 bases, with 13 bases sitting between them. Germline V gene lookup returns CDR1 SGHRS and CDR2 YFSETQ. The CDR3 consists of 14 residues. The CDR3 region is CASSLMRAQNTQYF. The CDR3 DNA reads as TGCGCCAGCAGCTTGATGCGGGCTCAGAATACGCAGTATTTT.

This rearrangement joins TRBV9 to TRBJ2-5, with D perhaps matching TRBD2 (6 bases). The V end lost 7 bases, the J end lost 1 base, and 17 bases lay between the germline ends. The length of the CDR3 is 15 residues. Germline assignment: CDR1 SGDLS and CDR2 YYNGEE. CDR3 sequence reads: CASGPYGGFQETQYF. The CDR3 DNA sequence: TGTGCCAGCGGTCCTTATGGGGGGTTCCAAGAGACCCAGTACTTC. Together with reference TRBV9 and TRBJ2-5, the CDR3 gives the full variable domain: DSGVTQTPKHLITATGQRVTLRCSPRSGDLSVYWYQQSLDQGLQFLIQYYNGEERAKGNILERFSAQQFPDLHSELNLSSLELGDSALYFCASGPYGGFQETQYFGPGTRLLVL.

The chain employs TRBV6-5 and TRBJ2-1; 8 bases align to TRBD1. Germline CDR1 reads MNHEY; CDR2 reads SVGAGI. Germline trimming cut 5 bases from V and 5 bases from J; bases unmatched to any gene: 8. This CDR3 is 15 amino acids long. The CDR3 loop reads CASSNDRGQDNEQFF. In nucleotides, the CDR3 is TGTGCCAGCAGTAACGACAGGGGTCAAGACAATGAGCAGTTCTTC.

This clone was picked up a small number of times. The chain combines TRBV30 with TRBJ1-4; TRBD1 might be the D (6 bases). The CDR3 sequence is 14 residues long. V lost 2 bases, J lost 5 bases, and 12 bases lay in between. Germline CDR1 is GTSNPN and CDR2 is SVGIG (reference sequence). DNA for the CDR3: TGTGCCTGGAGTCCGGGACACCGAAATGAAAAACTGTTTTTT. Translating gives CAWSPGHRNEKLFF.

The chain uses TRBV27 and TRBJ1-2; perhaps TRBD1 as D (6 bases). Trimming took off 2 bases at V and 6 bases at J, with 13 bases between the two ends. The CDR3 is made up of 14 amino acids. Germline V gene lookup returns CDR1 MNHEY and CDR2 SMNVEV (reference sequence). CDR3 sequence (DNA): TGTGCCAGCAGTTTAACAGGACAGATGAATGGCTACACCTTC. This encodes CASSLTGQMNGYTF.

This CDR3 is CAWSRGWTEAFF. Here the CDR3 DNA reads TGTGCCTGGAGTCGGGGGTGGACTGAAGCTTTCTTT. This chain joins TRBV30 and TRBJ1-1; D is perhaps TRBD1 (5 bases). Trimming pared 2 bases from V and 5 bases from J, leaving 9 bases between. Germline CDR1 GTSNPN, CDR2 SVGIG (reference sequence). The CDR3 loop spans 12 amino acids.

The chain couples TRBV7-2 to TRBJ2-7, with D maybe TRBD2 (6 bases). Trimming took off 3 bases at V and 4 bases at J, with 13 bases between the two ends. The CDR3 loop spans 14 amino acids. Germline CDR1 SGHTA, CDR2 FQGNSA. The CDR3 loop reads CASSLRLLAYEQYF. Here the CDR3 DNA reads TGTGCCAGCAGCTTGAGGCTGCTAGCGTACGAGCAGTACTTC.

This sequence joins TRBV19 and TRBJ2-1; 11 bases map to TRBD2. The length of the CDR3 is 18 residues. The germline V gene has CDR1 LNHDA and CDR2 SQIVND (reference sequence). The trim removed 6 bases at V and 2 bases at J, leaving 12 bases unmatched. In DNA form, the CDR3 reads TGTGCCAGTAGCAAACTAGCGGGAGAATCCCAAACCTACAATGAGCAGTTCTTC. As protein: CASSKLAGESQTYNEQFF.

V is TRBV27 and J is TRBJ2-1; TRBD2 aligns across 10 bases. CDR3 size: 14 residues. In germline, CDR1 is MNHEY, CDR2 SMNVEV (reference sequence). V lost 5 bases and J lost 10; bases outside the gene matches: 8. The CDR3 coding sequence is TGTGCCAGCAGTCAACAGCGGGAGGGGGTAGAGCAGTTCTTC. It is translated as CASSQQREGVEQFF.

The chain uses TRBV25-1 and TRBJ2-5; TRBD2 might be the D (5 bases). This CDR3 has 12 amino acids. Germline-derived CDR1 and CDR2 are MGHDK and SYGVNS. Trimming pared 2 bases from V and 9 bases from J, leaving 10 bases between. CDR3 in amino acids: CASSETTEAQYF. DNA of the CDR3: TGTGCCAGCAGTGAAACCACGGAGGCCCAGTACTTC.

The chain uses TRBV28 and TRBJ1-1; D is ambiguous. Trimming took off 5 bases at V and 3 bases at J, with 4 bases between the two ends. Per germline, CDR1 MDHEN and CDR2 SYDVKM. The CDR3 is made up of 11 amino acids. CDR3 sequence (DNA): TGTGCCAGCAGTCTTTACACTGAAGCTTTCTTT. Protein product: CASSLYTEAFF.

The rearrangement links TRBV6-5 to TRBJ1-3; possible D gene TRBD1, 6 bases. Between the trimmed V and J ends, which lost 10 bases and 6 bases, there was a span of 16 bases. Per germline, CDR1 MNHEY and CDR2 SVGAGI. This CDR3 spans 13 amino acids. In DNA, the CDR3 is TGTGCCACCCTAAAGACAGGATTAAACACCATATATTTT. Translating gives CATLKTGLNTIYF.

This clone came up a few times. The V call is TRBV4-3, the J call TRBJ2-6, with 8 positions matching TRBD1. Trimming cost V 0 bases and J 2 bases; bases outside gene matches: 3. The CDR3 covers 17 residues. Per the germline V gene, CDR1 is LGHNA and CDR2 is YSLEER. The CDR3 protein is CASSQEGTGTGANVLTF. For the CDR3, the DNA is TGCGCCAGCAGCCAAGAAGGGACAGGCACTGGGGCCAACGTCCTGACTTTC.